This T cell receptor beta chain was retrieved from a study of blood T cell repertoires in COVID-19. TCRdb's copy holds only in-frame clones and misses some; the assay was immunoSEQ multiplex PCR. The sample lists under 200,000 clones; around nine tenths were seen once. The receptor was isolated from a man aged 50 or older with acute or convalescent COVID-19. Sequenced input: peripheral blood.

CDR3 DNA: TGTGCCAGCAGTTACTGGGGGCGGGACACTGAAGCTTTCTTT. Translated, it gives CASSYWGRDTEAFF. V and J are TRBV6-6 and TRBJ1-1, with a possible D match to TRBD1 (6 bases). Germline CDR1 is MNHNY and CDR2 is SVGAGI (reference sequence). The V end lost 1 base, the J end lost 3 bases, and 9 bases lay between the germline ends. This CDR3 has 14 residues.